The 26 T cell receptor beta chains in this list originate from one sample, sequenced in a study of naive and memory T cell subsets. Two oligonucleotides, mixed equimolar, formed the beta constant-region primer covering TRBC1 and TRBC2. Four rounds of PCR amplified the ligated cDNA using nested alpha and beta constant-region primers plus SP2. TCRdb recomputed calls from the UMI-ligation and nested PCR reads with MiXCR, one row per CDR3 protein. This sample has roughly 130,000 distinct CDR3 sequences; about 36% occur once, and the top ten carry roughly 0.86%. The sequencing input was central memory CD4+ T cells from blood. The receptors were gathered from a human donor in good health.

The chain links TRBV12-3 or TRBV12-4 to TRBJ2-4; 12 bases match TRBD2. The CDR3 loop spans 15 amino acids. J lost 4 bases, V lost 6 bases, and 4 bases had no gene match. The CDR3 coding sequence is TGTGCCAGCAGCCCTCTAGCGGGGGGGAAAAACATTCAGTACTTC. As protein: CASSPLAGGKNIQYF.

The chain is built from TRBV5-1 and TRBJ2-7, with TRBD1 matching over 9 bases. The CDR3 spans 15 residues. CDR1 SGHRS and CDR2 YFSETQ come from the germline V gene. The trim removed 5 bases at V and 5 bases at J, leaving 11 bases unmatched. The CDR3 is CASRAAGTGNNEQYF. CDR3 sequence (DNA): TGCGCCAGCAGGGCGGCCGGGACAGGGAATAACGAGCAGTACTTC.

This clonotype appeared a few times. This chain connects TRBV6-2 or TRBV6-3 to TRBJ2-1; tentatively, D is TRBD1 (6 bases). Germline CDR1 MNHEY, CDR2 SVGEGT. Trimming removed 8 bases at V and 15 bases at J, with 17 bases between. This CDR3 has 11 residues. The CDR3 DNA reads TGTGCCAGCTGGGCCGGGACATCCTTGTTCTTC. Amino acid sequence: CASWAGTSLFF.

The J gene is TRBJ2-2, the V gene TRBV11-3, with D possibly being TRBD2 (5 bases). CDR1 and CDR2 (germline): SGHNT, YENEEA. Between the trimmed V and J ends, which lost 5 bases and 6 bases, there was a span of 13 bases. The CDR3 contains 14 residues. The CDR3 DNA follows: TGTGCCAGCAGCCCCACCTGGGGAGCCGGGGAGCTGTTTTTT. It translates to CASSPTWGAGELFF.

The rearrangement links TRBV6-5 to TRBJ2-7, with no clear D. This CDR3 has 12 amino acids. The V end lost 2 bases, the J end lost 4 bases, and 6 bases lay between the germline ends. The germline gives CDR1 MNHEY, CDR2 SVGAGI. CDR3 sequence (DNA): TGTGCCAGCAGTTACGGGCAGTACGAGCAGTACTTC. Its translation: CASSYGQYEQYF.

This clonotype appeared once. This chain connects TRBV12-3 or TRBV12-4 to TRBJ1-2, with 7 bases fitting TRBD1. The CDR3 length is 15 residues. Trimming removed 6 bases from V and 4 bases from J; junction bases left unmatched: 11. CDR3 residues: CASSPRGGGVYGYTF. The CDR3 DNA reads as TGTGCCAGCAGCCCCCGGGGAGGGGGCGTCTATGGCTACACCTTC.

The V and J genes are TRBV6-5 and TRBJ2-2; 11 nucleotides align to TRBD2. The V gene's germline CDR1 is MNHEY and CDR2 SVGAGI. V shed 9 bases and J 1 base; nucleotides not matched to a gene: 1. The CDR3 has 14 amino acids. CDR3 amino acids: CARTSGKNTGELFF. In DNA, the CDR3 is TGTGCCAGGACTAGCGGGAAGAACACCGGGGAGCTGTTTTTT.

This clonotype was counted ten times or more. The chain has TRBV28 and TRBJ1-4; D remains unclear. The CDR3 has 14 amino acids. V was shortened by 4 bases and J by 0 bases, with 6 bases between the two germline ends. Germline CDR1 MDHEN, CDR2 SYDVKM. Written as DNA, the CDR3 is TGTGCCAGCAGTTGGGGAGCAACTAATGAAAAACTGTTTTTT. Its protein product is CASSWGATNEKLFF.

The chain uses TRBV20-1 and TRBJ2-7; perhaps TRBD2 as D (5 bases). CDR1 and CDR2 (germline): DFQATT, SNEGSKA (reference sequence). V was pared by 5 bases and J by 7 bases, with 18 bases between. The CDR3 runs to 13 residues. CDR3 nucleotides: TGCAGTGCTGAGGGTCGGGGTTACCGGGAGCAGTACTTC. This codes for CSAEGRGYREQYF.

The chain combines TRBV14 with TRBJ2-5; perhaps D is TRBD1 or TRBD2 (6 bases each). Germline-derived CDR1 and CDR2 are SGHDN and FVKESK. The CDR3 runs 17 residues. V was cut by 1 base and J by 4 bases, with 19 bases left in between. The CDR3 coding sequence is TGTGCCAGCAGCCAAGGTTCTTTGGGCAGGGGACTAGAGACCCAGTACTTC. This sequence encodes CASSQGSLGRGLETQYF.

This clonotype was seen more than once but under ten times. The CDR3: CSAGKTSSYEQYF. The CDR3 bases are TGCAGTGCTGGAAAGACCAGCTCCTACGAGCAGTACTTC. The V call is TRBV20-1, the J call TRBJ2-7; no clear D. V was pared by 5 bases and J by 0 bases, with 11 bases between. Germline values: CDR1 DFQATT, CDR2 SNEGSKA (reference sequence). This CDR3 region has 13 residues.

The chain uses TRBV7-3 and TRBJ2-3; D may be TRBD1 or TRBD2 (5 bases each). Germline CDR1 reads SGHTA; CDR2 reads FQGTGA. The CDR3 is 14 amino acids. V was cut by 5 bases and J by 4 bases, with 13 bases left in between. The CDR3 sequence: CASSRGRGPDTQYF. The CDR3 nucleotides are TGTGCCAGCAGCAGAGGACGGGGCCCAGATACGCAGTATTTT.

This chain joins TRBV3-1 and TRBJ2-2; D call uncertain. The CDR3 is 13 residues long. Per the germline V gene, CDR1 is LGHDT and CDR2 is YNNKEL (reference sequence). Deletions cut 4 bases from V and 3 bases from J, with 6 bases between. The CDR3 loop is CASSRSHTGELFF. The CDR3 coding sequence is TGTGCCAGCAGCCGTTCGCACACCGGGGAGCTGTTTTTT.

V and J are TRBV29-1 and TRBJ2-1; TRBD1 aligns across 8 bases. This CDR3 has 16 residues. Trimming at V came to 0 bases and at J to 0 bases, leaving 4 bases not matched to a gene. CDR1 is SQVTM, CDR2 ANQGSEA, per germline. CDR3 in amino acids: CSVEDRDRSSYNEQFF. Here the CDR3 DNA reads TGCAGCGTTGAAGACCGGGACAGGAGCTCCTACAATGAGCAGTTCTTC.

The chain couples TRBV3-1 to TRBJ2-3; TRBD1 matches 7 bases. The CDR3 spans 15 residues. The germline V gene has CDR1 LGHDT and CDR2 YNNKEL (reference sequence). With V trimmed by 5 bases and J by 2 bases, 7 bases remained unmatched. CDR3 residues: CASSARGQNTDTQYF. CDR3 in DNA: TGTGCCAGCAGCGCGAGGGGACAGAACACAGATACGCAGTATTTT.

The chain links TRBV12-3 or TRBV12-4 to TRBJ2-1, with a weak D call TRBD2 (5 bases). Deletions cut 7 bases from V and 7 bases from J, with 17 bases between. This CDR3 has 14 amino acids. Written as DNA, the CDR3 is TGTGCCAGCACCCTCTTGGACCGAGGGAATGAGCAGTTCTTC. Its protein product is CASTLLDRGNEQFF.

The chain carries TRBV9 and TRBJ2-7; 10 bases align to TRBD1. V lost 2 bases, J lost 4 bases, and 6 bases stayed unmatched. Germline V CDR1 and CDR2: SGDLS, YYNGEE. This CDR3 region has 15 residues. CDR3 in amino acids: CASSVAGTGVYEQYF. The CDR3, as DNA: TGTGCCAGCAGCGTGGCGGGGACAGGGGTATACGAGCAGTACTTC.

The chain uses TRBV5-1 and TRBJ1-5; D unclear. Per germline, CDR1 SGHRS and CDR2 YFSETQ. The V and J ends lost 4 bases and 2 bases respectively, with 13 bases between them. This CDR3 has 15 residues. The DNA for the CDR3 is TGCGCCAGCAGCGAGAACGGAGCGGGCAATCAGCCCCAGCATTTT. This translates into CASSENGAGNQPQHF.

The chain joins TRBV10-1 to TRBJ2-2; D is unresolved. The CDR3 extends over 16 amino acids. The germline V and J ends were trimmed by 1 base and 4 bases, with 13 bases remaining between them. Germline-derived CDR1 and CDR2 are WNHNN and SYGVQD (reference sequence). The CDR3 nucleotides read TGCGCCAGCAGTGAGTGGTCTGCCGGCGGCACCGGGGAGCTGTTTTTT. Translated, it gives CASSEWSAGGTGELFF.

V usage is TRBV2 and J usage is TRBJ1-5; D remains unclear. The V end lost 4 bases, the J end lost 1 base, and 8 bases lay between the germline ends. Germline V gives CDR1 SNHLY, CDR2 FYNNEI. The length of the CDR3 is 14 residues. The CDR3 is CASSVARSNQPQHF. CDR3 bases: TGTGCCAGCAGTGTAGCCAGGAGCAATCAGCCCCAGCATTTT.

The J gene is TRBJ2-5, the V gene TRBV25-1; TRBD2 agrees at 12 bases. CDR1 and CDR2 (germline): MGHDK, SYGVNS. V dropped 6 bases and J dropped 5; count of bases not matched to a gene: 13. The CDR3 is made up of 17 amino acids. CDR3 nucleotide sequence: TGTGCCAGCAGAAGGTCGCTAGCGGGAGGGCCGAGGGAGACCCAGTACTTC. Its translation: CASRRSLAGGPRETQYF.

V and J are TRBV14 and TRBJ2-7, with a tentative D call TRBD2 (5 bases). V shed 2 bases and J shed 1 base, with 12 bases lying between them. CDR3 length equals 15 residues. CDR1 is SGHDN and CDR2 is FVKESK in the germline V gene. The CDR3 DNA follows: TGTGCCAGCAGCCAACGGGGAAGTTTTTCCTACGAGCAGTACTTC. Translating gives CASSQRGSFSYEQYF.

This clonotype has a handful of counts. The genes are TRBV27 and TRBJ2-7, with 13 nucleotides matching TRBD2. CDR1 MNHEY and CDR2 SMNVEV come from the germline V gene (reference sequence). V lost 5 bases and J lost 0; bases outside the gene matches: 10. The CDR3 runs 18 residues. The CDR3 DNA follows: TGTGCCAGCAGTCAAGGTTTGGGGACTAGCGGGAACTCCTACGAGCAGTACTTC. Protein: CASSQGLGTSGNSYEQYF.

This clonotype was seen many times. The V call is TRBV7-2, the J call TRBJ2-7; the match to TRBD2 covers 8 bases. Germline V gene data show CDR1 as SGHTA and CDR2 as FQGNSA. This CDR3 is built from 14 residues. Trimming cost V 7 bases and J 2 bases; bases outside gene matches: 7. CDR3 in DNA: TGTGCCAGCACCCGAAGCGGGAGTGCCTACGAGCAGTACTTC. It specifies CASTRSGSAYEQYF.

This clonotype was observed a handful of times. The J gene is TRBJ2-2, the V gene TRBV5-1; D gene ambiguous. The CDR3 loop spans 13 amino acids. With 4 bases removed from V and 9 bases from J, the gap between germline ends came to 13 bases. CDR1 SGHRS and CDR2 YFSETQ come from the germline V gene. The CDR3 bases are TGCGCCAGCAGCCCGGATGCGGCAAGGGAGCTGTTTTTT. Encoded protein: CASSPDAARELFF.

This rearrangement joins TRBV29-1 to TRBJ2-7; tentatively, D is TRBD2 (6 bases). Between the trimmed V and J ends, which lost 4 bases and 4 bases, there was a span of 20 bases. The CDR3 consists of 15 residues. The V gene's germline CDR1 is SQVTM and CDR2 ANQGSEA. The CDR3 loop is CSVGGVGGEIYEQYF. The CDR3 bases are TGCAGCGTTGGTGGGGTGGGCGGGGAGATATACGAGCAGTACTTC.